Sequencing of this T cell receptor beta chain was carried out in a study of chemoradiotherapy in HPV16-positive cancers. Study results and limitations: Candidate HPV-specific clones and E7-related TCR motifs grew in tumor during treatment. Functional assays defining HPV-specific T cells used only a couple of HPV16-positive patients.

This clone has more than one count but fewer than ten. As yet, its antigen is unknown. The V end was cut by 2 bases, the J end by 8 bases, with 16 bases between. The germline V gene encodes CDR1 MGHRA and CDR2 YSYEKL. The CDR3 length is 15 residues. This table comes from immunoSEQ multiplex PCR, and its TCRdb copy is limited to in-frame clones, with some not included. The sample contains about 12,000 clones, about 81% of which appear only once. This chain connects TRBV4-1 to TRBJ1-3; D unclear. This TCR was sampled from a human donor with HPV-associated anogenital cancer. This specimen was acquired from a patient who underwent chemoradiotherapy. The DNA for the CDR3 is TGCGCCAGCAGCCAACGTCCGGGGTCCTCCTACACCATATATTTT. Translated: CASSQRPGSSYTIYF.